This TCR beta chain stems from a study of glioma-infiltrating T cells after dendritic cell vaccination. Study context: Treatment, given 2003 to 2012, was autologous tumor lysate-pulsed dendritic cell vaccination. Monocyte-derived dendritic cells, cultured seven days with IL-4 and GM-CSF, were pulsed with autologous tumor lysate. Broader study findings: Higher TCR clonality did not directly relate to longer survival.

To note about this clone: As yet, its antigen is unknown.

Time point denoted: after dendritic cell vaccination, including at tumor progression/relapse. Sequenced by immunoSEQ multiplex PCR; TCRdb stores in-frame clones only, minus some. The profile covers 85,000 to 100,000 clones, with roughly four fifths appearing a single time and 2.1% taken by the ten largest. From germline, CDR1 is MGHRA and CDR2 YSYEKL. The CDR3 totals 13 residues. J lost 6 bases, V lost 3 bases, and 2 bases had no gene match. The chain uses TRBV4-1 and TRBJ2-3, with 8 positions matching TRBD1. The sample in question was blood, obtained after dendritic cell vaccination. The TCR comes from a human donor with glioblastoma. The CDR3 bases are TGCGCCAGCAGCCACCGGGACAGGGATACGCAGTATTTT. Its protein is CASSHRDRDTQYF.